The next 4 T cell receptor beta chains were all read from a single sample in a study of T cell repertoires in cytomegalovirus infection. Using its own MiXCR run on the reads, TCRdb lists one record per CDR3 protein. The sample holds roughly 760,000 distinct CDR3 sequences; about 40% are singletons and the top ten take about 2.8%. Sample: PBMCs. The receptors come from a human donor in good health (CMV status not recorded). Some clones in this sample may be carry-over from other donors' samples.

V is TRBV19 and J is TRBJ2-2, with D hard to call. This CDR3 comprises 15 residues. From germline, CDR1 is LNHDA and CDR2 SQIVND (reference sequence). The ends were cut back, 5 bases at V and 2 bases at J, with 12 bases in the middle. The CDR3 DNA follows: TGTGCCAGTAGTCCAGAAATACTAAACACCGGGGAGCTGTTTTTT. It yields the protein CASSPEILNTGELFF.

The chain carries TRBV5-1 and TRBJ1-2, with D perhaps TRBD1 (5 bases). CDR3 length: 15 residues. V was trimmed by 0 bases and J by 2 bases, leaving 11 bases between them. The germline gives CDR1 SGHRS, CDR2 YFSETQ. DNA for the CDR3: TGCGCCAGCAGCTTGGGAGGGGTCGACAACTATGGCTACACCTTC. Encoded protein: CASSLGGVDNYGYTF.

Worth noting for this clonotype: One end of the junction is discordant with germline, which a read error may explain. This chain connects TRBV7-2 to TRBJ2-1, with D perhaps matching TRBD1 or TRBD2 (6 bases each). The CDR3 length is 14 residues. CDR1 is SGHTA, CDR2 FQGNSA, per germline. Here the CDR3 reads CASSSQGGRAGGLF. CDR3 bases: TGTGCCAGCAGCTCCCAGGGTGGGCGGGCCGGGGGCCTCTTC.

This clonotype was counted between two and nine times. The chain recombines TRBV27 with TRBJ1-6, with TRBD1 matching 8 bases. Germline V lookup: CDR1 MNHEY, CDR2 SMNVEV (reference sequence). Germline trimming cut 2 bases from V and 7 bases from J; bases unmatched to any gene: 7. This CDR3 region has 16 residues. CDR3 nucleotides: TGTGCCAGCAGTTTAACAAGGACAGGGAGAAATTCACCCCTCCACTTT. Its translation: CASSLTRTGRNSPLHF.